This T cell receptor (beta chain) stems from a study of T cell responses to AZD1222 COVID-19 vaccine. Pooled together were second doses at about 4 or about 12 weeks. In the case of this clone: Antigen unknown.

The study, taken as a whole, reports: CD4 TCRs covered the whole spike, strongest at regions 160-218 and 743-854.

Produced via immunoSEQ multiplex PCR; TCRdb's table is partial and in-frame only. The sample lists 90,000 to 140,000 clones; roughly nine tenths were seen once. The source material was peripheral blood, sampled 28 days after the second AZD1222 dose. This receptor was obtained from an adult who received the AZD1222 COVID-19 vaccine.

The chain's CDR3 is CASSSRRQGYNEQFF. In nucleotides, the CDR3 is TGTGCCAGCAGCTCCCGTCGACAGGGCTACAATGAGCAGTTCTTC. V is TRBV5-8 and J is TRBJ2-1, with 7 bases that match TRBD1. From germline, CDR1 is SGHTS and CDR2 YDEGEE. CDR3 length: 15 amino acids. The trim removed 3 bases at V and 3 bases at J, leaving 6 bases unmatched.